This passage covers 27 T cell receptor beta chains from one sample sequenced in a study of blood T cell repertoires in COVID-19. The protocol was immunoSEQ multiplex PCR, while the TCRdb copy is restricted to in-frame clones and leaves out a portion. The sample carries hundreds of thousands of clones, roughly 87% recorded once. What was sequenced was peripheral blood. These receptors all come from a man aged 18 to 30 with active or convalescent COVID-19.

The V gene is TRBV27, the J gene TRBJ1-5; maybe TRBD1 (6 bases). The CDR3 totals 16 residues. Per germline, CDR1 MNHEY and CDR2 SMNVEV (reference sequence). Trimming pared 0 bases from V and 4 bases from J, leaving 13 bases between. CDR3: CASSLSGQILNQPQHF. The CDR3 nucleotides read TGTGCCAGCAGTTTATCAGGACAGATTCTTAATCAGCCCCAGCATTTT.

This chain joins TRBV4-1 and TRBJ2-5; 9 nucleotides match TRBD2. Germline V gives CDR1 MGHRA, CDR2 YSYEKL. V trimming: 4 bases; J trimming: 5 bases; junction bases outside the gene matches: 14. The CDR3 is 17 residues long. The CDR3 coding sequence is TGCGCCAGCAGCCTAGACCCTAGCGGGGTCCCCTCCGAGACCCAGTACTTC. Its translation: CASSLDPSGVPSETQYF.

This sequence joins TRBV27 and TRBJ1-1; D is perhaps TRBD1 (5 bases). The CDR3 has 16 amino acids. Trimming removed 5 bases from V and 13 bases from J, with 29 bases in between. Germline loops: CDR1 MNHEY, CDR2 SMNVEV (reference sequence). The CDR3 spells CASSGDGQDGPSVGFF. In DNA form, the CDR3 reads TGTGCCAGCAGTGGCGACGGACAAGACGGCCCGAGTGTCGGTTTCTTT.

This clone was counted a single time. The V call is TRBV15, the J call TRBJ2-3, with D possibly TRBD2 on 6 matching bases. Germline CDR1 is LNHNV and CDR2 is YYDKDF (reference sequence). CDR3 length equals 16 residues. Trimming removed 1 base from V and 2 bases from J, with 13 bases in between. In DNA, the CDR3 is TGTGCCACCAGCAGAGTCGGCGGGACCTACACAGATACGCAGTATTTT. Translation: CATSRVGGTYTDTQYF.

The V and J genes are TRBV5-4 and TRBJ2-7; 10 bases align to TRBD1. The V and J ends lost 4 bases and 7 bases, in that order; junction bases with no gene match: 8. Germline CDR1 SGHNT, CDR2 YYREEE (reference sequence). CDR3 length equals 14 residues. The CDR3 sequence: CASSPGQGNWEQYF. CDR3 nucleotides: TGTGCCAGCAGCCCGGGACAGGGGAATTGGGAGCAGTACTTC.

This clone occurred once. The rearrangement uses TRBV3-1 (or the pseudogene TRBV3-2) and TRBJ2-5; a possible D gene is TRBD1 (6 bases). This CDR3 comprises 15 residues. In germline, CDR1 is LGHDT, CDR2 YNNKEL (reference sequence). The germline V and J ends were trimmed by 8 bases and 0 bases, with 16 bases remaining between them. The DNA for the CDR3 is TGTGCCAGCTCCTATCCGGACAGATACCAAGAGACCCAGTACTTC. It yields the protein CASSYPDRYQETQYF.

This chain links TRBV2 with TRBJ2-3, with D perhaps matching TRBD2 (5 bases). The germline V gene has CDR1 SNHLY and CDR2 FYNNEI. This CDR3 contains 16 residues. The DNA of the CDR3 is TGTGACACAGCGGACCTCCACCGCTCTAGCACAGATACGCAGTATTTT. The encoded protein is CDTADLHRSSTDTQYF.

This chain connects TRBV4-1 to TRBJ1-1, with D maybe TRBD1 (6 bases). Trimming pared 4 bases from V and 0 bases from J, leaving 12 bases between. CDR1 and CDR2 from the germline V gene are MGHRA and YSYEKL. This CDR3 spans 15 amino acids. CDR3 bases: TGCGCCAGCAGCCGTCAGGGGCTTATGAACACTGAAGCTTTCTTT. Translation gives CASSRQGLMNTEAFF.

For this clone: At one end, the junction sequence differs from germline, possibly due to a read error. The V call is TRBV9, the J call TRBJ1-2, with 7 bases identical to TRBD1. The CDR3 sequence is 13 residues long. Germline V gene data show CDR1 as SGDLS and CDR2 as YYNGEE. Here the CDR3 reads CARSADRWGGYTF. CDR3 nucleotide sequence: TGTGCCCGCAGCGCGGACAGGTGGGGGGGCTACACCTTC.

This clone has just a few counts. This chain joins TRBV2 and TRBJ1-1, with D possibly matching TRBD1 (5 bases). This CDR3 has 12 residues. Germline CDR1 and CDR2: SNHLY and FYNNEI. V was clipped by 5 bases and J by 10 bases, with 14 bases between them. The CDR3 protein is CASSTLGGAAFF. The CDR3 DNA reads TGTGCCAGCAGTACCTTGGGAGGGGCAGCTTTCTTT.

The rearrangement uses TRBV9 and TRBJ1-2; no reliable D call. V lost 3 bases, J lost 7 bases, and 10 bases lay in between. CDR3 size: 12 residues. Germline V gene data show CDR1 as SGDLS and CDR2 as YYNGEE. CDR3 protein: CASSGESSGYTF. The CDR3 DNA sequence: TGTGCCAGCAGCGGAGAGTCGAGTGGCTACACCTTC.

V and J are TRBV20-1 and TRBJ2-5; the D is unclear. The CDR3 has 11 amino acids. CDR1 and CDR2 from the germline V gene are DFQATT and SNEGSKA (reference sequence). Trimming left V 5 bases short and J 2 bases short, with 6 bases between. The CDR3 is CSAEAQETQYF. The DNA for the CDR3 is TGCAGTGCTGAAGCTCAAGAGACCCAGTACTTC.

The V gene is TRBV2, the J gene TRBJ2-3; 13 bases are a match to TRBD2. Germline values: CDR1 SNHLY, CDR2 FYNNEI. The CDR3 loop spans 15 amino acids. The trim removed 6 bases at V and 4 bases at J, leaving 4 bases unmatched. CDR3: CASSGGLAGADTQYF. CDR3 DNA sequence: TGTGCCAGCAGCGGTGGACTAGCGGGGGCAGATACGCAGTATTTT. Combining the CDR3 with reference TRBV2 and TRBJ2-3 gives the whole variable domain EPEVTQTPSHQVTQMGQEVILRCVPISNHLYFYWYRQILGQKVEFLVSFYNNEISEKSEIFDDQFSVERPDGSNFTLKIRSTKLEDSAMYFCASSGGLAGADTQYFGPGTRLTVL.

This clone was recorded a few times. The chain has TRBV10-3 and TRBJ1-4; TRBD1 aligns across 7 bases. The CDR3 is made up of 14 amino acids. Germline CDR1 and CDR2: ENHRY and SYGVKD. The junction had 8 bases not matched to a gene; V was cut back by 10 bases and J by 3 bases. CDR3 amino acids: CASKGAGPNEKLFF. The CDR3 DNA is TGTGCCAGCAAGGGGGCGGGACCTAATGAAAAACTGTTTTTT.

The chain couples TRBV24-1 to TRBJ2-5; 8 bases line up with TRBD1. V was clipped by 3 bases and J by 1 base; unmatched bases: 3. CDR1 is KGHDR, CDR2 SFDVKD, per germline. The CDR3 contains 15 residues. The chain's CDR3 is CATSDPGTGQETQYF. DNA for the CDR3: TGTGCCACCAGTGATCCCGGGACAGGCCAAGAGACCCAGTACTTC.

This chain connects TRBV20-1 to TRBJ2-1; 7 bases are a match to TRBD1. This CDR3 spans 14 amino acids. J was trimmed by 4 bases and V by 3 bases; bases with no gene match: 6. Germline CDR1 and CDR2: DFQATT and SNEGSKA (reference sequence). The CDR3 DNA reads as TGCAGTGCTAGTCGAGGGGGCGGGTACAATGAGCAGTTCTTC. Its translation: CSASRGGGYNEQFF.

The rearrangement joins TRBV4-3 to TRBJ1-2; D may be TRBD1 (5 bases). Trimming took 1 base from V and 5 from J, leaving 8 bases between them. This CDR3 has 13 residues. Germline CDR1 is LGHNA and CDR2 is YSLEER. CDR3: CASSQGAGYGYTF. In DNA, the CDR3 is TGCGCCAGCAGCCAAGGGGCAGGGTATGGCTACACCTTC.

This clone was seen a single time. This CDR3 is CASSPGTGGAGQETQYF. DNA for the CDR3: TGCGCCAGCAGCCCCGGGACAGGGGGCGCAGGCCAAGAGACCCAGTACTTC. The chain is built from TRBV5-1 and TRBJ2-5; 12 nucleotides line up with TRBD1. The CDR3 runs to 17 residues. J gave up 1 base and V 4 bases, and 8 bases lay outside the gene matches. CDR1 and CDR2 (germline): SGHRS, YFSETQ.

The rearrangement joins TRBV2 to TRBJ2-3; D not resolved. This CDR3 has 14 residues. Germline V CDR1 and CDR2: SNHLY, FYNNEI. Trimming removed 5 bases from V and 5 bases from J, with 14 bases in between. The CDR3 nucleotides are TGTGCCAGCAGTCAACTGGAGCATGGAGATACGCAGTATTTT. Encoded protein: CASSQLEHGDTQYF.

The chain has TRBV27 and TRBJ1-2, with D hard to call. The length of the CDR3 is 12 residues. Germline V lookup: CDR1 MNHEY, CDR2 SMNVEV (reference sequence). V was clipped by 6 bases and J by 8 bases, with 13 bases between them. CDR3 region: CASRDGGKGYTF. In nucleotides, the CDR3 is TGTGCCAGCAGGGACGGAGGGAAGGGCTACACCTTC.

V is TRBV19 and J is TRBJ2-3; D unresolved. V lost 6 bases to trimming and J lost 2 bases, with 6 bases between them. The CDR3 contains 12 residues. Germline CDR1 LNHDA, CDR2 SQIVND (reference sequence). CDR3: CASRAPTDTQYF. The CDR3 DNA sequence: TGTGCCAGTAGGGCCCCCACAGATACGCAGTATTTT.

This CDR3 is CASSGGLAANTGELFF. The CDR3, as DNA: TGTGCCAGCAGCGGTGGACTAGCGGCGAACACCGGGGAGCTGTTTTTT. This chain connects TRBV9 to TRBJ2-2, with 10 bases lining up with TRBD2. The J segment lost 0 bases and the V segment lost 3 bases, leaving 2 bases of the junction unmatched. Germline V CDR1 and CDR2: SGDLS, YYNGEE. This CDR3 has 16 residues.

The chain links TRBV7-2 to TRBJ1-5; D ambiguous. This CDR3 region has 15 residues. Germline V CDR1 and CDR2: SGHTA, FQGNSA. The V end was cut by 1 base, the J end by 0 bases, with 7 bases between. The DNA of the CDR3 is TGTGCCAGCAGCTTAGGCCCCTATAGCAATCAGCCCCAGCATTTT. It translates to CASSLGPYSNQPQHF. The complete variable domain, with remaining parts taken from reference TRBV7-2 and TRBJ1-5, reads GAGVSQSPSNKVTEKGKDVELRCDPISGHTALYWYRQSLGQGLEFLIYFQGNSAPDKSGLPSDRFSAERTGGSVSTLTIQRTQQEDSAVYLCASSLGPYSNQPQHFGDGTRLSIL.

The chain joins TRBV6-5 to TRBJ1-1; TRBD1 might be the D (6 bases). The germline V gene has CDR1 MNHEY and CDR2 SVGAGI. This CDR3 comprises 13 residues. Trimming removed 11 bases from V and 7 bases from J, with 20 bases in between. Here the CDR3 DNA reads TGTGCCGCATTACCGGACAGCGGCCTTGAAGCTTTCTTT. Translating it yields CAALPDSGLEAFF.

The V and J genes are TRBV7-9 and TRBJ1-5, with 7 bases that match TRBD1. Unmatched junction bases numbered 5, after V lost 0 bases and J lost 3 bases. Germline CDR1 SEHNR, CDR2 FQNEAQ (reference sequence). The CDR3 runs to 16 residues. The CDR3, as DNA: TGTGCCAGCAGCTTAGCTAGGACAGGCAACAATCAGCCCCAGCATTTT. Translation: CASSLARTGNNQPQHF. The full variable domain, in which reference TRBV7-9 and TRBJ1-5 provide the parts outside the CDR3, is DTGVSQNPRHKITKRGQNVTFRCDPISEHNRLYWYRQTLGQGPEFLTYFQNEAQLEKSRLLSDRFSAERPKGSFSTLEIQRTEQGDSAMYLCASSLARTGNNQPQHFGDGTRLSIL.

The gene calls are TRBV12-3 or TRBV12-4 and TRBJ1-1, with 8 bases identical to TRBD1. The J segment lost 7 bases and the V segment lost 3 bases, leaving 4 bases of the junction unmatched. The CDR3 totals 13 residues. This CDR3 reads CASSFGDRGEAFF. CDR3 bases: TGTGCCAGCAGTTTCGGAGACAGGGGTGAAGCTTTCTTT.

The genes are TRBV11-2 and TRBJ2-7; 8 bases line up with TRBD1. From germline, CDR1 is SGHAT and CDR2 FQNNGV. J was trimmed by 0 bases and V by 2 bases; bases with no gene match: 3. This CDR3 contains 15 residues. The CDR3 bases are TGTGCCAGCAGCTTAACACAGGGGGACTCCTACGAGCAGTACTTC. It encodes CASSLTQGDSYEQYF.